Below, 19 T cell receptor beta chains from the same sample are listed, as sequenced in a study of response to subunit inactivated influenza vaccine. Using its own MiXCR run on the RT-PCR reads, TCRdb lists one record per CDR3 protein. Of about 780,000 distinct CDR3 sequences in the sample, approximately 18% were seen once. Source: PBMCs from blood, taken roughly 5 days after vaccination. The receptors were sampled from a man between 50 and 59 years old who received an inactivated influenza vaccine.

The chain recombines TRBV7-2 with TRBJ2-1; 7 positions match TRBD1. The CDR3 sequence is 15 residues long. V dropped 5 bases and J dropped 4; count of bases not matched to a gene: 8. Per germline, CDR1 SGHTA and CDR2 FQGNSA. CDR3 in DNA: TGTGCCAGCAGCATAAGGACAGGAAATTACAATGAGCAGTTCTTC. Its protein is CASSIRTGNYNEQFF.

The rearrangement uses TRBV6-1 and TRBJ1-6; 8 bases align to TRBD1. J gave up 10 bases and V 10 bases, and 9 bases lay outside the gene matches. CDR3 length: 13 amino acids. Germline V gene data show CDR1 as MNHNS and CDR2 as SASEGT. CDR3 coding DNA: TGTGCCACCGCAGGGGGCCCAAGGTCACCCCTCCACTTT. It yields the protein CATAGGPRSPLHF.

The rearrangement uses TRBV3-1 and TRBJ2-1; D may correspond to TRBD1 or TRBD2 (5 bases each). The CDR3 covers 17 residues. In germline, CDR1 is LGHDT, CDR2 YNNKEL (reference sequence). V gave up 6 bases and J gave up 9 bases, with 27 bases separating them. Here the CDR3 reads CASSRDPWDAGRSEQFF. CDR3 coding DNA: TGTGCCAGCAGTCGTGACCCTTGGGACGCCGGGCGGAGTGAGCAGTTCTTC.

This clonotype was detected many times. This chain joins TRBV20-1 and TRBJ1-5; D ambiguous. Germline CDR1 is DFQATT and CDR2 is SNEGSKA (reference sequence). This CDR3 has 13 residues. Between the trimmed V and J ends, which lost 0 bases and 4 bases, there was a span of 7 bases. This CDR3 is CSARDWGNQPQHF. DNA for the CDR3: TGCAGTGCTAGAGATTGGGGAAATCAGCCCCAGCATTTT.

The V and J genes are TRBV9 and TRBJ2-1; TRBD1 aligns across 8 bases. This CDR3 is built from 13 residues. Losses at the gene ends were 2 bases for V and 9 bases for J; bases not matched to a gene: 4. Germline-derived CDR1 and CDR2 are SGDLS and YYNGEE. The CDR3 bases are TGTGCCAGCAGCGTTCTAACAGGGGGTGAGCAGTTCTTC. Its translation is CASSVLTGGEQFF.

The chain carries TRBV12-3 or TRBV12-4 and TRBJ2-2; weak D call: TRBD1 (5 bases). V shed 2 bases and J shed 4 bases, with 11 bases lying between them. This CDR3 has 15 residues. CDR3 loop: CASSLLRGGTGELFF. Written as DNA, the CDR3 is TGTGCCAGCAGTTTATTAAGGGGCGGCACCGGGGAGCTGTTTTTT.

This clonotype was counted many times. V usage is TRBV20-1 and J usage is TRBJ2-1; TRBD2 is a possible D gene (5 bases). The germline V gene encodes CDR1 DFQATT and CDR2 SNEGSKA (reference sequence). Trimming left V 4 bases short and J 9 bases short, with 16 bases between. CDR3 length: 13 amino acids. CDR3 sequence: CSATGLTGSEQFF. As DNA, the CDR3 is TGCAGTGCTACCGGACTGACGGGAAGTGAGCAGTTCTTC.

The chain carries TRBV7-9 and TRBJ2-7, with 7 positions matching TRBD1. Germline V gives CDR1 SEHNR, CDR2 FQNEAQ (reference sequence). The CDR3 loop spans 12 amino acids. With V trimmed by 5 bases and J by 6 bases, 4 bases remained unmatched. DNA of the CDR3: TGTGCCAGCAGCCCACAGGGGTCCGAGCAGTACTTC. The encoded protein is CASSPQGSEQYF.

This clonotype showed up just a few times. The V gene is TRBV6-5, the J gene TRBJ1-2, with 7 nucleotides matching TRBD1. This CDR3 region has 14 residues. After removal of 4 bases from V and 4 bases from J, the junction contained 6 bases not matched to a gene. Germline values: CDR1 MNHEY, CDR2 SVGAGI. As DNA, the CDR3 is TGTGCCAGCAGTTCAACAGGGGAGGGCTATGGCTACACCTTC. It yields the protein CASSSTGEGYGYTF.

The rearrangement joins TRBV14 to TRBJ2-3; 13 bases fit TRBD2. Germline V CDR1 and CDR2: SGHDN, FVKESK. Trimming at V came to 4 bases and at J to 5 bases, leaving 9 bases not matched to a gene. The CDR3 consists of 17 residues. The CDR3 loop is CASSPAGLAGVIDTQYF. The CDR3 nucleotides read TGTGCCAGCAGCCCGGCCGGACTAGCGGGAGTTATAGATACGCAGTATTTT.

This sequence joins TRBV14 and TRBJ2-1; TRBD2 agrees at 10 bases. This CDR3 is 14 amino acids long. J was trimmed by 7 bases and V by 5 bases; bases with no gene match: 5. The germline V gene has CDR1 SGHDN and CDR2 FVKESK. In DNA, the CDR3 is TGTGCCAGCAGCTCCGGACTAGCGGAAAATGAGCAGTTCTTC. Protein: CASSSGLAENEQFF. The full variable domain, its missing parts supplied by reference TRBV14 and TRBJ2-1, is EAGVTQFPSHSVIEKGQTVTLRCDPISGHDNLYWYRRVMGKEIKFLLHFVKESKQDESGMPNNRFLAERTGGTYSTLKVQPAELEDSGVYFCASSSGLAENEQFFGPGTRLTVL.

This clonotype showed up just a few times. The V call is TRBV29-1, the J call TRBJ2-3, with D tentatively TRBD1 (6 bases). The CDR3 runs to 14 residues. V lost 4 bases, J lost 7 bases, and 18 bases lay in between. The germline CDR1 and CDR2 sequences are SQVTM and ANQGSEA. CDR3 DNA: TGCAGCGTTGGTCCAGGGGTGGGGGCCAATACGCAGTATTTT. It encodes CSVGPGVGANTQYF.

The J gene is TRBJ2-7, the V gene TRBV10-3, with D hard to call. Trimming pared 4 bases from V and 0 bases from J, leaving 7 bases between. The germline CDR1 and CDR2 sequences are ENHRY and SYGVKD. This CDR3 has 13 amino acids. DNA of the CDR3: TGTGCCATCAGTGCCGTTAGCTCCTACGAGCAGTACTTC. Protein sequence: CAISAVSSYEQYF.

This clonotype was recorded at least ten times. The rearrangement uses TRBV20-1 and TRBJ2-3, with 9 bases identical to TRBD2. This CDR3 has 16 amino acids. Trimming cost V 0 bases and J 4 bases; bases outside gene matches: 8. Germline CDR1 reads DFQATT; CDR2 reads SNEGSKA (reference sequence). DNA of the CDR3: TGCAGTGCTAGAGATCTGTGGCGGGGGGGCCCAGATACGCAGTATTTT. It specifies CSARDLWRGGPDTQYF.

The genes are TRBV10-3 and TRBJ2-2, with D hard to call. From germline, CDR1 is ENHRY and CDR2 SYGVKD. V lost 8 bases and J lost 1, with 8 bases in between. The CDR3 length is 13 residues. CDR3: CAIGPENTGELFF. In DNA form, the CDR3 reads TGTGCCATCGGGCCAGAGAACACCGGGGAGCTGTTTTTT.

There are a few counts of this clonotype. This chain connects TRBV29-1 to TRBJ2-7; no reliable D call. The CDR3 is 12 amino acids. CDR1 is SQVTM, CDR2 ANQGSEA, per germline. With 4 bases removed from V and 2 bases from J, the gap between germline ends came to 9 bases. The CDR3 DNA reads as TGCAGCGTTGTGGCCGAGGCCTACGAGCAGTACTTC. This sequence encodes CSVVAEAYEQYF.

This clonotype was counted only a few times. The chain recombines TRBV20-1 with TRBJ1-5; TRBD1 aligns across 7 bases. The CDR3 runs to 15 residues. The V and J ends lost 1 base and 4 bases, in that order; junction bases with no gene match: 7. Looked up from germline, CDR1 is DFQATT and CDR2 is SNEGSKA (reference sequence). This CDR3 is CSARALAGGNQPQHF. DNA for the CDR3: TGCAGTGCTAGAGCCTTGGCAGGGGGAAATCAGCCCCAGCATTTT.

The V and J genes are TRBV7-9 and TRBJ2-1, with D possibly being TRBD1 (5 bases). Trimming took 4 bases from V and 1 from J, leaving 17 bases between them. This CDR3 spans 17 amino acids. In germline, CDR1 is SEHNR, CDR2 FQNEAQ (reference sequence). The CDR3, as DNA: TGTGCCAGCAGCTCAACAGGAGCAGGGTGGTCCTACAATGAGCAGTTCTTC. Translated: CASSSTGAGWSYNEQFF.

This clonotype has just a few counts. The chain has TRBV7-2 and TRBJ2-7; tentatively, D is TRBD1 (5 bases). There are 14 residues in the CDR3. Germline CDR1 and CDR2: SGHTA and FQGNSA. V lost 6 bases, J lost 1 base, and 13 bases lay in between. The CDR3 here is CASSGHYPSYEQYF. The CDR3 coding sequence is TGTGCCAGCAGTGGACATTATCCTTCCTACGAGCAGTACTTC.